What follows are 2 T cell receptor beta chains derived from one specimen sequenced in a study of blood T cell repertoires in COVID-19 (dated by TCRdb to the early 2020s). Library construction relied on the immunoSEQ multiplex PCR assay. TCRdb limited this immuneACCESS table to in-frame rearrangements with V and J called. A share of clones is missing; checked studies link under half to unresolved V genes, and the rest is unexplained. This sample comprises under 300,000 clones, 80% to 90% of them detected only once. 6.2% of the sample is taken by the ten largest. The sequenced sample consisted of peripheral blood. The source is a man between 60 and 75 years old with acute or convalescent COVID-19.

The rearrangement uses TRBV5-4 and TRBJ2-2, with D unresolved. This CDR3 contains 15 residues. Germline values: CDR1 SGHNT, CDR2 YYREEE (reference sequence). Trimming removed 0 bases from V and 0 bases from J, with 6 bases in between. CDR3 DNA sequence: TGTGCCAGCAGCTTGGGAGGTTCGAACACCGGGGAGCTGTTTTTT. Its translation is CASSLGGSNTGELFF. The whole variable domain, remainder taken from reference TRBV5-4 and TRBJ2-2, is ETGVTQSPTHLIKTRGQQVTLRCSSQSGHNTVSWYQQALGQGPQFIFQYYREEENGRGNFPPRFSGLQFPNYSSELNVNALELDDSALYLCASSLGGSNTGELFFGEGSRLTVL.

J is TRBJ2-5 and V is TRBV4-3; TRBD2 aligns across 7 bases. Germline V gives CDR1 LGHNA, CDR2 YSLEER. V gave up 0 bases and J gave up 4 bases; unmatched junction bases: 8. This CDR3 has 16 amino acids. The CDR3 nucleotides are TGCGCCAGCAGCCAAGATCGAACCGGGGGGAGAGAGACCCAGTACTTC. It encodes CASSQDRTGGRETQYF.